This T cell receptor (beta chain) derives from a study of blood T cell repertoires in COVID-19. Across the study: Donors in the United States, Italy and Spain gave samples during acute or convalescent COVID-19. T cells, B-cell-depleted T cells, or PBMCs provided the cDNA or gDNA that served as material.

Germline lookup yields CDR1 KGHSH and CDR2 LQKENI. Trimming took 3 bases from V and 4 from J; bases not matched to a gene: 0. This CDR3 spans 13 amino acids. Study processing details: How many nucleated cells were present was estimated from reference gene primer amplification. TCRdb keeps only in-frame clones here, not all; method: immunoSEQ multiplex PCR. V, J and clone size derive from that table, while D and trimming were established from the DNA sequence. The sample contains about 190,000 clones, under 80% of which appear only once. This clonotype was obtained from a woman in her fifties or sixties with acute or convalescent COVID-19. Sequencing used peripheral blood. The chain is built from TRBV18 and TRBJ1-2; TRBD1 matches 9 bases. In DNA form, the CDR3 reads TGTGCCAGCTCACCGGGACAGGGCTATGGCTACACCTTC. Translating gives CASSPGQGYGYTF.